The entry that follows covers one T cell receptor (beta chain) sequence. The data are from a study of blood T cell repertoires in COVID-19. The overall study: Samples representing acute and convalescent COVID-19 were sourced from the United States, Italy and Spain. The cDNA or gDNA used as material had been derived from T cells, B-cell-depleted T cells, or PBMCs.

CDR1 LNHNV and CDR2 YYDKDF come from the germline V gene (reference sequence). The CDR3 contains 12 residues. After removal of 11 bases from V and 0 bases from J, the junction contained 3 bases not matched to a gene. In the original workflow: From reference gene primer amplification, estimates of nucleated cell counts were derived. The repertoire was sequenced with immunoSEQ multiplex PCR; TCRdb's copy has only in-frame clones and lacks some. The V and J calls and clone size are taken from that table; D and trimming were inferred from the DNA. Found here are nearly 250,000 clones, approximately 89% of them singletons; the top ten hold 1.5% to 2%.

The sample consisted of peripheral blood. This sequence joins TRBV15 and TRBJ2-7; 8 bases match TRBD1. The sequence came from a woman in her fifties or sixties who had recovered from COVID-19. CDR3 sequence reads: CASGQDSYEQYF. The CDR3 DNA follows: TGTGCCTCGGGACAGGACTCCTACGAGCAGTACTTC.